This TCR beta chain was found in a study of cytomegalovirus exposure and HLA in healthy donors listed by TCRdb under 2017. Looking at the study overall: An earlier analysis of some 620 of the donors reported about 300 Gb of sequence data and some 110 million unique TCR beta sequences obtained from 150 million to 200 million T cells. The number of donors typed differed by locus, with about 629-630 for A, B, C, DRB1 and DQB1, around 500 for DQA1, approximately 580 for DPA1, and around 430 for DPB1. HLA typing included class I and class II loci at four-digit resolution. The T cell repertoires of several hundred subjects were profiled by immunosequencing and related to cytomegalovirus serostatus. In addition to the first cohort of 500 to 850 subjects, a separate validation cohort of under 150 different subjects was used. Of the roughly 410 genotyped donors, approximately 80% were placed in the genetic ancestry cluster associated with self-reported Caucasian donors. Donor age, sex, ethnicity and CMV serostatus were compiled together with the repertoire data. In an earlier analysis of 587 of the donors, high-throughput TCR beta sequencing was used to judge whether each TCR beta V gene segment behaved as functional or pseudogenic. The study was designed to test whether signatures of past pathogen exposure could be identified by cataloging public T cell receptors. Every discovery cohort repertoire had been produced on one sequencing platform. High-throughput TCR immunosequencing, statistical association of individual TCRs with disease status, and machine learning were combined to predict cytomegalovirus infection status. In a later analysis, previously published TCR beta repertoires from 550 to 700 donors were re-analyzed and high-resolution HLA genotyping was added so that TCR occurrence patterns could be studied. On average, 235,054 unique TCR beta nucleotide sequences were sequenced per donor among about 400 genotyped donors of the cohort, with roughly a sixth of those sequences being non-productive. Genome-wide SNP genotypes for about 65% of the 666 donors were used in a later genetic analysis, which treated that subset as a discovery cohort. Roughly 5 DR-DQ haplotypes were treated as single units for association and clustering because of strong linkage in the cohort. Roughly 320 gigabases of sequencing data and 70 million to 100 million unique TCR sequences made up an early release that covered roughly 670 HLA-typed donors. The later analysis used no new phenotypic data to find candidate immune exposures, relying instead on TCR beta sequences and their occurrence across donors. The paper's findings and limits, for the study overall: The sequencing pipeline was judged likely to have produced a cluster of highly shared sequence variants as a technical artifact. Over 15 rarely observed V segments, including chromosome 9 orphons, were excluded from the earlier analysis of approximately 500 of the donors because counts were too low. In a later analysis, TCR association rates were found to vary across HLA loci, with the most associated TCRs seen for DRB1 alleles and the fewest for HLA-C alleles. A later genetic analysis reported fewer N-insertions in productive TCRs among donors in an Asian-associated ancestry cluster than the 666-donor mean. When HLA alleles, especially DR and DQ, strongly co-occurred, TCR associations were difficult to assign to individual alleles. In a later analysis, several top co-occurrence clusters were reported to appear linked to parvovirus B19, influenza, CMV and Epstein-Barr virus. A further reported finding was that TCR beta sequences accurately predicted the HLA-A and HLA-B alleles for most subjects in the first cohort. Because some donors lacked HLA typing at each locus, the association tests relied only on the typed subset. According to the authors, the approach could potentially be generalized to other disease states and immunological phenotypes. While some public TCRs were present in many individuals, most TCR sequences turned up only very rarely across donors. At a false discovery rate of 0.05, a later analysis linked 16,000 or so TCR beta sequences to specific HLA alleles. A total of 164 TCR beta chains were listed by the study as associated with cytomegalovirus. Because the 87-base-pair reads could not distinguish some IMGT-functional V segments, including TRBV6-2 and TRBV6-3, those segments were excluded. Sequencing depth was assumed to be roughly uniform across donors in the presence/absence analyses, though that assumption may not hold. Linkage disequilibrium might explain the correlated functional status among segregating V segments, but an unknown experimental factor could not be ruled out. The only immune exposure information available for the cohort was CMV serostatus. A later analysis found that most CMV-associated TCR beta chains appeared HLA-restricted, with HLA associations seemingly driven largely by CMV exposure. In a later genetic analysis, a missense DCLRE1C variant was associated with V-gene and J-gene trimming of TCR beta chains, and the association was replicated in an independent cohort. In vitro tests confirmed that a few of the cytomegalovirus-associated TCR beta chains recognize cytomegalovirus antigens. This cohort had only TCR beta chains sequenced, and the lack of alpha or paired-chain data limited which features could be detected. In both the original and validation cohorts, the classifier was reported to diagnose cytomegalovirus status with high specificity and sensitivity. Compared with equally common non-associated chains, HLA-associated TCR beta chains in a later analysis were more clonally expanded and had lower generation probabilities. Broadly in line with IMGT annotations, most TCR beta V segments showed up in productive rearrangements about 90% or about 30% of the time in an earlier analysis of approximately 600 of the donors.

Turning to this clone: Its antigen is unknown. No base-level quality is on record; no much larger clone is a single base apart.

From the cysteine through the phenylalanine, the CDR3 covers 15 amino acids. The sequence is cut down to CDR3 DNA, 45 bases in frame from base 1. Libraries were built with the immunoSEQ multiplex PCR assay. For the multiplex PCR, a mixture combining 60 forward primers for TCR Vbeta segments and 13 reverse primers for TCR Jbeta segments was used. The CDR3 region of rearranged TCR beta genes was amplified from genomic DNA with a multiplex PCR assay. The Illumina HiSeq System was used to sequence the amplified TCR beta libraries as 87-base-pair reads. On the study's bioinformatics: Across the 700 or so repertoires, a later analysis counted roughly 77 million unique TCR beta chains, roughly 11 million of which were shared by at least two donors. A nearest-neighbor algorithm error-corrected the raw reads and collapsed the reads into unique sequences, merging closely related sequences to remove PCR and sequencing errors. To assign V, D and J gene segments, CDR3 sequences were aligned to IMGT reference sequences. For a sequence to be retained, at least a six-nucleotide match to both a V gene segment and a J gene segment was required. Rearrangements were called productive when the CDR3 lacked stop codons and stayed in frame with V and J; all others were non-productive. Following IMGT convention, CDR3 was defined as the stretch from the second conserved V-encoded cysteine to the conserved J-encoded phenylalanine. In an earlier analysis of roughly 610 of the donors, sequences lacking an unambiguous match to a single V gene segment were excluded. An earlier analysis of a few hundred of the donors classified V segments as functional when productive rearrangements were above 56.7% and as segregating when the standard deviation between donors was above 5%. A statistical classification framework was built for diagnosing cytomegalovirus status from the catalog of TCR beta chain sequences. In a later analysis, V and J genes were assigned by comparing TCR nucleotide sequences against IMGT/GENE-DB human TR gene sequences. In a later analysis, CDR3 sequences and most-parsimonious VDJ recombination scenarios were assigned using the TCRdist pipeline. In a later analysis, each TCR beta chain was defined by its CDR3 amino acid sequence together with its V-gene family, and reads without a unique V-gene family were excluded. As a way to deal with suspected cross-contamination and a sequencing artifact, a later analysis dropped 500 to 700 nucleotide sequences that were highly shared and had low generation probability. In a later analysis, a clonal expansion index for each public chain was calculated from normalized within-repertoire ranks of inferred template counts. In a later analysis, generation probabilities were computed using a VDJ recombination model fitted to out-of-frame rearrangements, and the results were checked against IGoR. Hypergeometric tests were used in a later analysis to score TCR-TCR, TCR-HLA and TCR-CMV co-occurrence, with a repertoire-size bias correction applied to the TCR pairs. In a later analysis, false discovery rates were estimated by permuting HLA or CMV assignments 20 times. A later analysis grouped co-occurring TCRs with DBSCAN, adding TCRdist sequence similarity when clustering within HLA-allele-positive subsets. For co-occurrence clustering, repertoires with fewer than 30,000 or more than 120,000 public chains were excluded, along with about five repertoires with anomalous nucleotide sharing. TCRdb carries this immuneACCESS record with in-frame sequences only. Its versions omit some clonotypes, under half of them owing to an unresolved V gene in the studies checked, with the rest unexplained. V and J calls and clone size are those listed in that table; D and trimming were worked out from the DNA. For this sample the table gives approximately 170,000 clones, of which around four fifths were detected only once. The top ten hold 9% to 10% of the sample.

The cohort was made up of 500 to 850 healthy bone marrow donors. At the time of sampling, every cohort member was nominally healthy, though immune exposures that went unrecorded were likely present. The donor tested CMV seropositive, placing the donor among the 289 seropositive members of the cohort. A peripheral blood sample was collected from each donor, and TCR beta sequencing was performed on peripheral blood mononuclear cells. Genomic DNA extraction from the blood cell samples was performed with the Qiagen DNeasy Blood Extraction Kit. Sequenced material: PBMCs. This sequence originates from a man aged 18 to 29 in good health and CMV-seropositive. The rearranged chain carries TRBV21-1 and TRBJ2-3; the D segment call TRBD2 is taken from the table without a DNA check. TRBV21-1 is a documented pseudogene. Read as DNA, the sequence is TGTGCCAGCAGCCCGCGACTGGCCCGCACAGATACGCAGTATTTT. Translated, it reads CASSPRLARTDTQYF.